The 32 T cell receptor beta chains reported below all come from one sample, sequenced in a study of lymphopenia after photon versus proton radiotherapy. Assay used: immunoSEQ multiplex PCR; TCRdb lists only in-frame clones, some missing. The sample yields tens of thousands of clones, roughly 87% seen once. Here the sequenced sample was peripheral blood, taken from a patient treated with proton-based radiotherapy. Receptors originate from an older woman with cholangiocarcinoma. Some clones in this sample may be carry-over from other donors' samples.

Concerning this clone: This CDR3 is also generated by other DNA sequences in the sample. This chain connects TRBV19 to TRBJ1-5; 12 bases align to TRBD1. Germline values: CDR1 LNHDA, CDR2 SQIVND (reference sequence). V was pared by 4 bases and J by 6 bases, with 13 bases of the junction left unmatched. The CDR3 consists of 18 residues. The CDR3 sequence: CASSKLGQGAKGGQPQHF. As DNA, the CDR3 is TGTGCCAGTAGTAAGCTGGGACAGGGGGCGAAGGGAGGTCAGCCCCAGCATTTT.

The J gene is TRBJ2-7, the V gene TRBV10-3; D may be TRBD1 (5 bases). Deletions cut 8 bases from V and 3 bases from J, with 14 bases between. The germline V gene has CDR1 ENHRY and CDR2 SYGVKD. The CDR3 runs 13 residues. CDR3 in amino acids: CAIQTQGFYEQYF. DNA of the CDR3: TGTGCCATCCAAACCCAGGGATTCTACGAGCAGTACTTC.

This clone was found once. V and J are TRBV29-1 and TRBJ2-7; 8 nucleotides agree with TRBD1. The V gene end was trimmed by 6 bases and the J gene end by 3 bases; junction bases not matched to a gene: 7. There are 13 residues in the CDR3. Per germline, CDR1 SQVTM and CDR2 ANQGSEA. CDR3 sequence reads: CSVAGTGDYEQYF. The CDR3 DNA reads TGCAGCGTAGCCGGGACAGGAGACTACGAGCAGTACTTC.

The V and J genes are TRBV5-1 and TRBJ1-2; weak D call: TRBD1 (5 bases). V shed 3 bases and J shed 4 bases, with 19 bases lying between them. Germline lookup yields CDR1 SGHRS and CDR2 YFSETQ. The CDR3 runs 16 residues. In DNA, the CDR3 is TGCGCCAGCAGCTGGAGGTCCGGGGGTTTGGGCTATGGCTACACCTTC. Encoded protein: CASSWRSGGLGYGYTF.

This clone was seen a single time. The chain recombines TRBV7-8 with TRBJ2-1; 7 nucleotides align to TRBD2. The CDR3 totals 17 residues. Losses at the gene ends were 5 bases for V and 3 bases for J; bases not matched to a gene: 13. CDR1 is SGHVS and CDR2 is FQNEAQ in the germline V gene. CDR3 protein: CASSRAVIAGYYNEQFF. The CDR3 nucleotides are TGTGCCAGCAGCCGCGCGGTGATAGCGGGCTACTACAATGAGCAGTTCTTC.

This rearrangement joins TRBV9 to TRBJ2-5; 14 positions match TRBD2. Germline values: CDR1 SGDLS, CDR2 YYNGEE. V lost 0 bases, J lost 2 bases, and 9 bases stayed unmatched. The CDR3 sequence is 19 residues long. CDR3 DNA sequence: TGTGCCAGCAGCGTAGGCCGACTAGCGGGAGGGGGATTACAAGAGACCCAGTACTTC. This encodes CASSVGRLAGGGLQETQYF.

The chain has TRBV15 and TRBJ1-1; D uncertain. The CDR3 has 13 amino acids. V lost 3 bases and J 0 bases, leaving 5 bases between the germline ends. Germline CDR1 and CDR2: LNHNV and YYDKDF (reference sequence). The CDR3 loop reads CATSRELNTEAFF. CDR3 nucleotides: TGTGCCACCAGCAGGGAACTGAACACTGAAGCTTTCTTT.

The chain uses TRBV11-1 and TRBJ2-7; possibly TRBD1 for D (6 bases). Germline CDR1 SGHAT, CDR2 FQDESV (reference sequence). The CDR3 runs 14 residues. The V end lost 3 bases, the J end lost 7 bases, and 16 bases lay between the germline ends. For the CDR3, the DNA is TGTGCCAGCAGCTTCATTCAGGGGTCGGGTGAGCAGTACTTC. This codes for CASSFIQGSGEQYF.

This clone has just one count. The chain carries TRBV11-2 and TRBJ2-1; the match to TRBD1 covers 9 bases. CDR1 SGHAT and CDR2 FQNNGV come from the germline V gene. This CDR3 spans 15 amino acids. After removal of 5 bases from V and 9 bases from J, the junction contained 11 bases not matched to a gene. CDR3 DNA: TGTGCCAGCAGCCATTGGGGACAGGGCGGGGGTGAGCAGTTCTTC. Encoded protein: CASSHWGQGGGEQFF.

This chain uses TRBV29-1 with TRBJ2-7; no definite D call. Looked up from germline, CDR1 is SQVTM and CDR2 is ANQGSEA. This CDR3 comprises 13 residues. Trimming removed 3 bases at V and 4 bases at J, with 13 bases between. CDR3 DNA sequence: TGCAGCGTTGAGTTGTCAGGAAGGTACGAGCAGTACTTC. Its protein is CSVELSGRYEQYF.

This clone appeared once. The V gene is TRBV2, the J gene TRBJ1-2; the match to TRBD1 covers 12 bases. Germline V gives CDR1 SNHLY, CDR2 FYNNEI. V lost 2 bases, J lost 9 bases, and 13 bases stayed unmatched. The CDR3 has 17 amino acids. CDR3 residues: CASSEIQGKGQGARYTF. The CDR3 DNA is TGTGCCAGCAGTGAAATTCAGGGAAAGGGACAGGGGGCCCGCTACACCTTC.

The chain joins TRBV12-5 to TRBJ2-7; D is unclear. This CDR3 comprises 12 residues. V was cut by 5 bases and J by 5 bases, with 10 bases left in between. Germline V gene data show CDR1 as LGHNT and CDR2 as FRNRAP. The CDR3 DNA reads TGTGCTAGTGGTGCAGGTTTCCACGAGCAGTACTTC. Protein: CASGAGFHEQYF.

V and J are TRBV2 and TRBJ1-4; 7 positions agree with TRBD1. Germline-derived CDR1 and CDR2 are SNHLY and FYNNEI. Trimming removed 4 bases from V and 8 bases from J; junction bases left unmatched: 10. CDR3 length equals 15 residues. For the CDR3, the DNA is TGTGCCAGCAGTGCCAGACAGGGCGGTGGCGAAAAACTGTTTTTT. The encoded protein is CASSARQGGGEKLFF.

CDR3 bases: TGTGCCAGCAGCGTAGCCGAGAGACAGCCCCAGCATTTT. Amino acid sequence: CASSVAERQPQHF. J is TRBJ1-5 and V is TRBV9; D gene uncertain. The CDR3 covers 13 residues. V was cut by 0 bases and J by 7 bases, with 8 bases left in between. Germline CDR1 SGDLS, CDR2 YYNGEE.

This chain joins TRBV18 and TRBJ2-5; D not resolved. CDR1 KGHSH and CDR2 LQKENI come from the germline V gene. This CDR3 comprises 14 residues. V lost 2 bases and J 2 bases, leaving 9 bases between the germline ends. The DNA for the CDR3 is TGTGCCAGCTCACCAAGGAAGCAACAAGAGACCCAGTACTTC. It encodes CASSPRKQQETQYF. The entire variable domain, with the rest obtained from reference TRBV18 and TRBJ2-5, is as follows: NAGVMQNPRHLVRRRGQEARLRCSPMKGHSHVYWYRQLPEEGLKFMVYLQKENIIDESGMPKERFSAEFPKEGPSILRIQQVVRGDSAAYFCASSPRKQQETQYFGPGTRLLVL.

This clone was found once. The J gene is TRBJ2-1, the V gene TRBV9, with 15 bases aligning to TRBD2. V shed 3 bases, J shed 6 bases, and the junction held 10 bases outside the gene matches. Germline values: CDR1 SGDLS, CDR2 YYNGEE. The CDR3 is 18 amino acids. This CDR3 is CASSGGLAGGRLGNEQFF. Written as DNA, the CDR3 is TGTGCCAGCAGCGGCGGACTAGCGGGAGGGCGGTTAGGCAATGAGCAGTTCTTC. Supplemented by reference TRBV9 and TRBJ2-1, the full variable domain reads DSGVTQTPKHLITATGQRVTLRCSPRSGDLSVYWYQQSLDQGLQFLIQYYNGEERAKGNILERFSAQQFPDLHSELNLSSLELGDSALYFCASSGGLAGGRLGNEQFFGPGTRLTVL.

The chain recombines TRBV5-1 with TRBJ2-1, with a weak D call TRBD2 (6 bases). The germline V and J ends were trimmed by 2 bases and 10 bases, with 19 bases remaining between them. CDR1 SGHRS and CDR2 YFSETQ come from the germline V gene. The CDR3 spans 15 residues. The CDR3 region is CASSLRDWGVGEQFF. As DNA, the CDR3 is TGCGCCAGCAGCTTAAGGGACTGGGGAGTTGGAGAGCAGTTCTTC.

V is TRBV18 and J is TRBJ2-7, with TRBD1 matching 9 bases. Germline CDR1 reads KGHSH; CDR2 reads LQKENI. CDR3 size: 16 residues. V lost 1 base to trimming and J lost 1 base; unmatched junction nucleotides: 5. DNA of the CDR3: TGTGCCAGCTCACCACGCGGGGACAGGGTTTCCTACGAGCAGTACTTC. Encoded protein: CASSPRGDRVSYEQYF.

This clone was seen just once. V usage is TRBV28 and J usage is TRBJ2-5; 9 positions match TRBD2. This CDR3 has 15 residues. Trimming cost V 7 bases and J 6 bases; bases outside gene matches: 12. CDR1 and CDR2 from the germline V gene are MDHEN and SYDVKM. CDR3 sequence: CASNTSGSRGKTQYF. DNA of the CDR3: TGTGCCAGCAATACTAGCGGGTCAAGAGGGAAGACCCAGTACTTC.

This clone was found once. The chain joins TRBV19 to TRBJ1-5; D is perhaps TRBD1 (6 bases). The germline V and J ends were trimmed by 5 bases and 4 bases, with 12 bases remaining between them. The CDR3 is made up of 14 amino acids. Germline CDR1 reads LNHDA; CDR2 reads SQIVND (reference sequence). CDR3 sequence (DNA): TGTGCCAGTAGTCTCACAGGGAGGAATCAGCCCCAGCATTTT. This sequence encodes CASSLTGRNQPQHF. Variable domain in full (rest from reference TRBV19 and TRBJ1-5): DGGITQSPKYLFRKEGQNVTLSCEQNLNHDAMYWYRQDPGQGLRLIYYSQIVNDFQKGDIAEGYSVSREKKESFPLTVTSAQKNPTAFYLCASSLTGRNQPQHFGDGTRLSIL.

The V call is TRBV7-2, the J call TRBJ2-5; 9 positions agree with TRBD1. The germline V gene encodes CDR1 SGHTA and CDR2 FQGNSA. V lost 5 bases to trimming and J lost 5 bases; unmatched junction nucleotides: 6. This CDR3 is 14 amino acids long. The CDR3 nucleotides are TGTGCCAGCAGCCCCGACAGGGGGAGGGAGACCCAGTACTTC. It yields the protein CASSPDRGRETQYF.

The CDR3 sequence is CASSVQVVGTNEKLFF. DNA for the CDR3: TGTGCCAGTAGTGTCCAAGTTGTGGGAACTAATGAAAAACTGTTTTTT. This sequence joins TRBV19 and TRBJ1-4; no reliable D call. Germline values: CDR1 LNHDA, CDR2 SQIVND (reference sequence). V lost 5 bases to trimming and J lost 1 base, with 14 bases between them. There are 16 residues in the CDR3. The full variable domain, its missing parts supplied by reference TRBV19 and TRBJ1-4, is DGGITQSPKYLFRKEGQNVTLSCEQNLNHDAMYWYRQDPGQGLRLIYYSQIVNDFQKGDIAEGYSVSREKKESFPLTVTSAQKNPTAFYLCASSVQVVGTNEKLFFGSGTQLSVL.

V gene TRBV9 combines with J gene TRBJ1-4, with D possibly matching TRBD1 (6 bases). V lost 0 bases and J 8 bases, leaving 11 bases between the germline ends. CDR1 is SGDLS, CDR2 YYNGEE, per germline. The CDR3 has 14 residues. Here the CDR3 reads CASSVAQGAEKLFF. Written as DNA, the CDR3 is TGTGCCAGCAGCGTAGCACAGGGCGCAGAAAAACTGTTTTTT.

The CDR3 loop reads CASRRDTNTGELFF. CDR3 in DNA: TGTGCCAGCAGGCGAGACACGAACACCGGGGAGCTGTTTTTT. The genes are TRBV6-1 and TRBJ2-2; D gene ambiguous. Germline V gives CDR1 MNHNS, CDR2 SASEGT. Trimming removed 6 bases at V and 0 bases at J, with 8 bases between. The CDR3 contains 14 residues.

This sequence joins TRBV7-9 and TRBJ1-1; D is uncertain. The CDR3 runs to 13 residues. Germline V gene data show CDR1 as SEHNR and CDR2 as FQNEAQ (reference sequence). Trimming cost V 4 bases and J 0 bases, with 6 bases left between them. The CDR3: CASSSSMNTEAFF. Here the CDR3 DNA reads TGTGCCAGCAGCTCCTCTATGAACACTGAAGCTTTCTTT.

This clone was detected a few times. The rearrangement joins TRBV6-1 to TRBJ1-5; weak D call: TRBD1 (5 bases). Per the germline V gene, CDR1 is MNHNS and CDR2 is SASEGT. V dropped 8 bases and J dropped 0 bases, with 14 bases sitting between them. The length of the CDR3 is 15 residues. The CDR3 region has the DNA TGTGCCAGCTCGGGGGTAATCGGTAGCAATCAGCCCCAGCATTTT. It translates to CASSGVIGSNQPQHF.

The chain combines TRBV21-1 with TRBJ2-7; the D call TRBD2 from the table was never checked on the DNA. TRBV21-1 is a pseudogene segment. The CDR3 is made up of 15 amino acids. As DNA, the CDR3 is TGTGCCAGCAGCAAGAGGGGGGGAGAACCCTACGAGCAGTACTTC. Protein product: CASSKRGGEPYEQYF.

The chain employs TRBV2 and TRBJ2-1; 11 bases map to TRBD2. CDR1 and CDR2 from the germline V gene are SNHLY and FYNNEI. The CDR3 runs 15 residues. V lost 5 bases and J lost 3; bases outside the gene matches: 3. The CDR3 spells CASSTGTSGYNEQFF. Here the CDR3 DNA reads TGTGCCAGCAGTACCGGGACTAGCGGCTACAATGAGCAGTTCTTC. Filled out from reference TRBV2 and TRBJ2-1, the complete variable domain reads EPEVTQTPSHQVTQMGQEVILRCVPISNHLYFYWYRQILGQKVEFLVSFYNNEISEKSEIFDDQFSVERPDGSNFTLKIRSTKLEDSAMYFCASSTGTSGYNEQFFGPGTRLTVL.

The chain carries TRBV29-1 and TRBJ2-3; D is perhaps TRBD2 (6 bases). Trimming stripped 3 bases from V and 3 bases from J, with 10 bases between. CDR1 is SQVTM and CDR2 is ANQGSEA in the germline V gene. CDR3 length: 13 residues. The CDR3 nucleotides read TGCAGCGTTGATACCCGGGGGACAGATACGCAGTATTTT. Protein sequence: CSVDTRGTDTQYF.

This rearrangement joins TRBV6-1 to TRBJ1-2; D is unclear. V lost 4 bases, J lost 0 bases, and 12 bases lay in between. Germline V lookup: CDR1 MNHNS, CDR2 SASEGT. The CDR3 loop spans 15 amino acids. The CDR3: CASSVLTLTNYGYTF. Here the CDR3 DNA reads TGTGCCAGCAGTGTTTTGACCCTGACTAACTATGGCTACACCTTC.

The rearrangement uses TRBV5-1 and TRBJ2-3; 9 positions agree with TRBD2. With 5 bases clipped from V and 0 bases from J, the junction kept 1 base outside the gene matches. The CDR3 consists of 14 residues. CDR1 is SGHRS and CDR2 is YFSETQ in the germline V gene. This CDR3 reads CASRTSGSTDTQYF. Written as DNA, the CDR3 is TGCGCCAGCAGAACTAGCGGGAGCACAGATACGCAGTATTTT. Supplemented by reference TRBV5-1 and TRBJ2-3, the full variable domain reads KAGVTQTPRYLIKTRGQQVTLSCSPISGHRSVSWYQQTPGQGLQFLFEYFSETQRNKGNFPGRFSGRQFSNSRSEMNVSTLELGDSALYLCASRTSGSTDTQYFGPGTRLTVL.

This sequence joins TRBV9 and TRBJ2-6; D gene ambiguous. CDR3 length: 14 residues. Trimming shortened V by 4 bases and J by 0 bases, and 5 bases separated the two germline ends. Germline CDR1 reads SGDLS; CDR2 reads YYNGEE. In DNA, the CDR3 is TGTGCCAGCAGCTGGGGCTCTGGGGCCAACGTCCTGACTTTC. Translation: CASSWGSGANVLTF.